Below, one T cell receptor beta chain is given with its context. Its recognized antigen is unknown. No base quality information exists; no much larger clone differs at one position. Every patient had bone marrow sampled at the time of active disease. Bone marrow mononuclear cells were isolated by Ficoll-Hypaque density gradient centrifugation. To remove myeloma plasma cells, the cells were labeled with CD138 magnetic microbeads on a MACS separator, and CD138-negative cells were then collected by negative selection. Flow cytometry on an Attune NxT with CD138 antibodies was used to check the purity of the isolated cells. Total RNA was extracted using TRIzol reagent and was quantified on a NanoDrop spectrophotometer. Paired RNA-seq and IR-seq were performed on the CD138-negative bone marrow sample of each patient. Per the germline V gene (reference sequence), LNHDA is the CDR1 and SQIVND is the CDR2. V was cut back by 0 bases and J by 3 bases, leaving a gap of 4 bases between them. The CDR3, from cysteine to phenylalanine, totals 13 residues. Only the CDR3 DNA is retained, 39 bases long and in frame from the first base.

TCR libraries were built from 400 ng RNA with the Immunoverse kit, using molecular barcoded adaptors covering alpha/delta and beta/gamma chains. The same RNA used for transcriptome sequencing was used for TCR library preparation. TCR libraries were sequenced on an Illumina HiSeq 4000 with 2 x 150 cycles. The study's processing was this. With MiXCR, TCR reads were aligned to human V, D, J and C references and assembled into CDR3 clonotypes, with quality filtering and error correction included. The tcR package in R was used for analysis of clonotype counts and gene usage diversity. For inspection of raw mapping reads, RNA-seq reads were mapped by STAR aligner version 2.5.3a onto GRCh37 of the human genome. To test the effect of sequencing depth on detected clonotypes, IR-seq fastq files were randomly downsampled using Seqtk 1.3. TCRdb cleaned the public reads at Q25 with fastp, built clones with MiXCR and kept in-frame beta chains. Each entry merges the rows of one CDR3 protein and shows their most common DNA and genes. The V and J calls were not made by the authors but by TCRdb's processing. Recorded for this sample are around 20,000 distinct CDR3 sequences; 22% of them occurred a single time. Of the sample, around 24% is held by the ten largest clones.

The data belong to a study of read filtering for tumor transcriptome and immune sequencing (dated by TCRdb to about 2020). In terms of the full investigation: The cohort consisted of roughly 16 male and around 14 female patients, with a mean age of roughly 67 years and an age range of about 40 to 85. TCR repertoires obtained by targeted immune repertoire sequencing and by bulk whole-transcriptome sequencing performed on the same bone marrow samples were compared. One of the main goals was to work out a read-filtering strategy for immune repertoire data, in particular whether clonotypes backed by only a single read should be removed. TCR-region mapped reads per sample ranged from about 3.5 to 10.27 million with IR-seq versus only about 75 to 1,400 with RNA-seq. By revised international staging, roughly 8 patients were R-ISS I, some 16 were R-ISS II and about seven were R-ISS III. After DNase treatment, whole-transcriptome libraries were prepared using the TruSeq RNA Access Library Prep Kit. Overall study outcomes, separate from this receptor: When single-read clonotypes were removed, the proportions of shared clonotypes in IR-seq and RNA-seq correlated more strongly. Single-read clonotypes made up roughly 80% of clonotypes but only approximately 3.2% of total reads in IR-seq, compared with 65% to 75% of clonotypes and 44.6% of reads in RNA-seq. Compared with RNA-seq, IR-seq captured clonotypes at much higher depth and more reliably, and a smaller IR-seq throughput was enough to identify most shared clonotypes. The sorted CD138-negative fraction was a mixed bone marrow immune population, not purified T cells.

The chain was built from TRBV19 and TRBJ2-3, with the identity of the D gene unclear. This clonotype originated in a donor aged 40 or older with multiple myeloma. The sequenced sample was a population of CD138-negative cells sorted from bone marrow. Taken with the paper, the label for cell subset or site translates to: bone marrow mononuclear cells depleted of CD138+ plasma/myeloma cells by negative magnetic selection. The DNA sequence is TGTGCCAGTAGTATAGAGATAACAGATACGCAGTATTTT. Its product reads: CASSIEITDTQYF.